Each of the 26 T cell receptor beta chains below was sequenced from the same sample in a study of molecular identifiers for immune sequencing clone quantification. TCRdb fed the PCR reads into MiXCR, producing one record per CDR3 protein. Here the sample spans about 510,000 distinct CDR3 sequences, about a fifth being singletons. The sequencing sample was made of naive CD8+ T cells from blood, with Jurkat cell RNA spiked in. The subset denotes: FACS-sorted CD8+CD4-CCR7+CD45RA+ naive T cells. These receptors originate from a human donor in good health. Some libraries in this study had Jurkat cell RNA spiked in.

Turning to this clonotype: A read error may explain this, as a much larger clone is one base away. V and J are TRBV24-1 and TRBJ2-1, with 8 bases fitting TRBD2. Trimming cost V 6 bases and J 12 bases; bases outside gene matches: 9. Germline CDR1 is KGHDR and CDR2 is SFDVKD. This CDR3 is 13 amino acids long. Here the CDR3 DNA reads TGTGCCACCAGTTCTCCAAGCGGGAGTGCGCAGTTCTTC. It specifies CATSSPSGSAQFF.

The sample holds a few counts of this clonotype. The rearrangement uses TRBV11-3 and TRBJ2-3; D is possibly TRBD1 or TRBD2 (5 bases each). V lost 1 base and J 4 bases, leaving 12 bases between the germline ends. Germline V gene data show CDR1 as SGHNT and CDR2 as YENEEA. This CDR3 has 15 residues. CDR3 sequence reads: CASSLAEGMADTQYF. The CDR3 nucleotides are TGTGCCAGCAGCTTAGCCGAGGGGATGGCAGATACGCAGTATTTT. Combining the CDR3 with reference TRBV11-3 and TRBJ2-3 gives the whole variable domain EAGVVQSPRYKIIEKKQPVAFWCNPISGHNTLYWYLQNLGQGPELLIRYENEEAVDDSQLPKDRFSAERLKGVDSTLKIQPAELGDSAVYLCASSLAEGMADTQYFGPGTRLTVL.

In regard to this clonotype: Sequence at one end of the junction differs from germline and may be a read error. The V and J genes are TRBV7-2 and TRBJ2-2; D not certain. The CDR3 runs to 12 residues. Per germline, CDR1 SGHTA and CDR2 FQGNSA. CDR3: CANSLSAGELFF. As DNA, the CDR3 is TGTGCCAACAGCTTAAGTGCAGGGGAGCTGTTTTTT.

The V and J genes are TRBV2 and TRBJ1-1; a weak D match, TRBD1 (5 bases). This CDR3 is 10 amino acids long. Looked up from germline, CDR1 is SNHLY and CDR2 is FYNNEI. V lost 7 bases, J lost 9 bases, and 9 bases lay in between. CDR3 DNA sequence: TGTGCCAGCATGGGGGTCCAAGCTTTCTTT. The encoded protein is CASMGVQAFF. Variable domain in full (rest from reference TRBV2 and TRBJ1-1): EPEVTQTPSHQVTQMGQEVILRCVPISNHLYFYWYRQILGQKVEFLVSFYNNEISEKSEIFDDQFSVERPDGSNFTLKIRSTKLEDSAMYFCASMGVQAFFGQGTRLTVV.

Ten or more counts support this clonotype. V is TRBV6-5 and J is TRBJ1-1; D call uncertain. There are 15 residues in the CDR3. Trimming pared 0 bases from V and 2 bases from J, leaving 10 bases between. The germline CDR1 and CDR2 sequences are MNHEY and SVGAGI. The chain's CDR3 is CASSYSEYSNTEAFF. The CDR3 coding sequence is TGTGCCAGCAGTTACTCGGAGTATTCCAACACTGAAGCTTTCTTT.

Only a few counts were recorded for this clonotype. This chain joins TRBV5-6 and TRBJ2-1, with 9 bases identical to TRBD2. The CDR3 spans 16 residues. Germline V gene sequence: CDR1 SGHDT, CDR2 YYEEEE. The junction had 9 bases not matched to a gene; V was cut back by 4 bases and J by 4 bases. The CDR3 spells CASSPKGLAGYNEQFF. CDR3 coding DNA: TGTGCCAGCAGCCCAAAAGGGCTAGCGGGGTACAATGAGCAGTTCTTC.

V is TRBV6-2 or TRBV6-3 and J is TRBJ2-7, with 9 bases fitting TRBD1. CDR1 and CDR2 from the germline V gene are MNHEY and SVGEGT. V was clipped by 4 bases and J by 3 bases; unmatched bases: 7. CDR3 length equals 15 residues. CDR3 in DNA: TGTGCCAGCAGTTGGGTGACAGGGGGAAACTACGAGCAGTACTTC. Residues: CASSWVTGGNYEQYF.

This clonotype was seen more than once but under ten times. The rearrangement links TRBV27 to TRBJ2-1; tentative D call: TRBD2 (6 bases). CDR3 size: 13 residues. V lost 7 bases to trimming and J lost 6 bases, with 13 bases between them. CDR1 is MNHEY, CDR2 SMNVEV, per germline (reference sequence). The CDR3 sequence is CASTDGDSNEQFF. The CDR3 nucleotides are TGTGCCAGCACGGATGGGGACTCCAATGAGCAGTTCTTC.

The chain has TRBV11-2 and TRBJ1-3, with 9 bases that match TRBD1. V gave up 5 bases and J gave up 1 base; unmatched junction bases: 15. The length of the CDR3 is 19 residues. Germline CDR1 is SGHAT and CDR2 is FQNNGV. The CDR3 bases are TGTGCCAGCAGCCCCAGTCCCGGGACAGGGAGGGATTCTGGAAACACCATATATTTT. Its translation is CASSPSPGTGRDSGNTIYF.

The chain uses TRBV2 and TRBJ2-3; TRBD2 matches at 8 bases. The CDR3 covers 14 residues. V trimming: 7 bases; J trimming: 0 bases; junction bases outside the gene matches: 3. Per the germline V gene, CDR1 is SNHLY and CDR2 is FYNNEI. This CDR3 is CASTGLASTDTQYF. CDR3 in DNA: TGTGCCAGCACCGGACTAGCTAGCACAGATACGCAGTATTTT. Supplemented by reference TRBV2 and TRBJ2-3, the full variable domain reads EPEVTQTPSHQVTQMGQEVILRCVPISNHLYFYWYRQILGQKVEFLVSFYNNEISEKSEIFDDQFSVERPDGSNFTLKIRSTKLEDSAMYFCASTGLASTDTQYFGPGTRLTVL.

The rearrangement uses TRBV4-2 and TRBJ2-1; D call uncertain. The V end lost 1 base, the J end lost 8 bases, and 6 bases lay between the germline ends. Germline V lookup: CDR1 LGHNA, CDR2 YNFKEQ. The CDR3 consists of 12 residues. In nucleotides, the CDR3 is TGTGCCAGCAGCCAAGGTTTCGATGAGCAGTTCTTC. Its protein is CASSQGFDEQFF.

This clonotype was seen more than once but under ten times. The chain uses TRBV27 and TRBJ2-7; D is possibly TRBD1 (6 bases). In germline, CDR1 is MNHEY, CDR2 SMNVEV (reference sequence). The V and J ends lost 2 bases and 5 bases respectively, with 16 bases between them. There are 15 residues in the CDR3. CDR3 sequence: CASSLGTQGLNEQYF. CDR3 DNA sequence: TGTGCCAGCAGTTTAGGGACACAAGGTCTTAACGAGCAGTACTTC.

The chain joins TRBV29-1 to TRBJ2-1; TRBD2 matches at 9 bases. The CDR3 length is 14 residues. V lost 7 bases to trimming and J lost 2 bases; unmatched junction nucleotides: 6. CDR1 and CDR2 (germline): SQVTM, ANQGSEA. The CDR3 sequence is CSGNSGSTYNEQFF. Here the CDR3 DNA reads TGCAGCGGAAATAGCGGGAGTACCTACAATGAGCAGTTCTTC.

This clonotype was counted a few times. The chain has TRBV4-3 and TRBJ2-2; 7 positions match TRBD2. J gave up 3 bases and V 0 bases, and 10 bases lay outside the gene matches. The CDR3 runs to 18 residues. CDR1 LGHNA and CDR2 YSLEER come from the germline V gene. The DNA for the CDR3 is TGCGCCAGCAGCCAAGATTGGCGGAGCGGGGCCGACACCGGGGAGCTGTTTTTT. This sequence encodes CASSQDWRSGADTGELFF.

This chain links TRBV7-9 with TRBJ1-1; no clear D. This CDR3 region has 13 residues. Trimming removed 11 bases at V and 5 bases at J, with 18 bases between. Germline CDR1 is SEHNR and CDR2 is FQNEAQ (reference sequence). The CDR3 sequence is CAAPVPGGTEAFF. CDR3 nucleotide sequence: TGTGCCGCCCCGGTGCCGGGTGGGACTGAAGCTTTCTTT.

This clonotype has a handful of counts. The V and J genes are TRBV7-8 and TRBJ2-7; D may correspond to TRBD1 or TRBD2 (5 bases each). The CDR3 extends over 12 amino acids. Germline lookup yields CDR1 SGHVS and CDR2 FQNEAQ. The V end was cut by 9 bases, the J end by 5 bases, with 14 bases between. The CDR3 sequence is CASSAGTNEQYF. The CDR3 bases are TGTGCCAGTTCGGCCGGGACCAACGAGCAGTACTTC.

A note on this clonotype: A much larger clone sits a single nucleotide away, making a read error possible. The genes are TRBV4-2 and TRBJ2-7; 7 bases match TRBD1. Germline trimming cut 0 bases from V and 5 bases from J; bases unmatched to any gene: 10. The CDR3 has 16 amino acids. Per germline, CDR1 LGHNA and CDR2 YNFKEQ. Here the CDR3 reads CASSQDETGPGNEQYF. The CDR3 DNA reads TGTGCCAGCAGCCAAGATGAGACAGGGCCTGGTAACGAGCAGTACTTC.

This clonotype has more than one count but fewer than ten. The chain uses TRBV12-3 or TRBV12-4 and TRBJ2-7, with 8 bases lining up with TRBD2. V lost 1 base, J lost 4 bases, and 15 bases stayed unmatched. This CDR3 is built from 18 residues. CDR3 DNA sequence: TGTGCCAGCAGTTTAGGCGGTCTTTTAACTGCGGGAGGATACGAGCAGTACTTC. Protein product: CASSLGGLLTAGGYEQYF.

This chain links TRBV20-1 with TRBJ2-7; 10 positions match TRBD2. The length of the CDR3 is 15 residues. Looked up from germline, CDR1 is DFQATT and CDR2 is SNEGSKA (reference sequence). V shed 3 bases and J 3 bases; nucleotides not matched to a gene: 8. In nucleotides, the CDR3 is TGCAGTGCTAGCGAGGGGACTAGCGCCTTCTACGAGCAGTACTTC. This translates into CSASEGTSAFYEQYF.

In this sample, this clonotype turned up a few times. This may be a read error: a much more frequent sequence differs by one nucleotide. The CDR3 sequence: CASSQGRILAKNIQYF. For the CDR3, the DNA is TGCGCCAGCAGCCAAGGTCGAATCCTAGCCAAAAACATTCAGTACTTC. The chain joins TRBV4-3 to TRBJ2-4; the D is unclear. Germline V gene sequence: CDR1 LGHNA, CDR2 YSLEER. CDR3 size: 16 residues. The V and J ends lost 1 base and 0 bases respectively, with 10 bases between them.

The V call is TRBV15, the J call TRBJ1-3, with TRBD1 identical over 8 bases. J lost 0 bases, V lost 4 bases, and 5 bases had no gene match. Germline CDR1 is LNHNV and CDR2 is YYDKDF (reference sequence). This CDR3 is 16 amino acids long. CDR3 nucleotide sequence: TGTGCCACCAGCACATGCAGGGGGCTCTCTGGAAACACCATATATTTT. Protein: CATSTCRGLSGNTIYF.

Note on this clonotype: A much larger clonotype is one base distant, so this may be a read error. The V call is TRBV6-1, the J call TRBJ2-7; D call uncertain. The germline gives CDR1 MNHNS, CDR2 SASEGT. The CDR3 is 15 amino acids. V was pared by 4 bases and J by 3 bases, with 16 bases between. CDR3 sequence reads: CASSGALLPGYEQYF. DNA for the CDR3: TGTGCCAGCAGTGGAGCTCTGTTGCCCGGCTACGAGCAGTACTTC.

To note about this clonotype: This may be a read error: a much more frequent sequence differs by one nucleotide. The CDR3 loop is CASSEVREAYEQYF. In nucleotides, the CDR3 is TGTGCCAGCAGTGAAGTTCGGGAAGCCTACGAGCAGTACTTC. The V and J genes are TRBV2 and TRBJ2-7; a possible D gene is TRBD2 (5 bases). Germline-derived CDR1 and CDR2 are SNHLY and FYNNEI. This CDR3 has 14 amino acids. V lost 1 base to trimming and J lost 2 bases, with 9 bases between them.

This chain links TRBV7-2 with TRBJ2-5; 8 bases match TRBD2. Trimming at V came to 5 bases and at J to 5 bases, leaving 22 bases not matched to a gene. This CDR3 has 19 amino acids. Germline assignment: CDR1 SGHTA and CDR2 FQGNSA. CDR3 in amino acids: CASSGGSSGGGGGYETQYF. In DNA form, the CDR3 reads TGTGCCAGCAGCGGAGGATCCTCGGGGGGGGGGGGCGGGTACGAGACCCAGTACTTC.

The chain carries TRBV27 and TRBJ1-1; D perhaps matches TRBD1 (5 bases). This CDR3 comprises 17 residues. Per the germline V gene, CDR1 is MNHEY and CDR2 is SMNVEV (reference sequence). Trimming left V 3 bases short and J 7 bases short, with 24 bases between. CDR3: CASSLVPGPGLFLEAFF. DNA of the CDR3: TGTGCCAGCAGTTTGGTCCCCGGGCCGGGGCTCTTCCTTGAAGCTTTCTTT.

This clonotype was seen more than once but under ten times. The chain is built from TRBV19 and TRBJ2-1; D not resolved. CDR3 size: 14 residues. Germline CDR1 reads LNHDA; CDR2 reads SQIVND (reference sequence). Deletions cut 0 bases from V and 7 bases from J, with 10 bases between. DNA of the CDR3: TGTGCCAGTAGTATAGATTACAGTAAGAATGAGCAGTTCTTC. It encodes CASSIDYSKNEQFF. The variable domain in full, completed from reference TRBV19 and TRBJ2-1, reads DGGITQSPKYLFRKEGQNVTLSCEQNLNHDAMYWYRQDPGQGLRLIYYSQIVNDFQKGDIAEGYSVSREKKESFPLTVTSAQKNPTAFYLCASSIDYSKNEQFFGPGTRLTVL.